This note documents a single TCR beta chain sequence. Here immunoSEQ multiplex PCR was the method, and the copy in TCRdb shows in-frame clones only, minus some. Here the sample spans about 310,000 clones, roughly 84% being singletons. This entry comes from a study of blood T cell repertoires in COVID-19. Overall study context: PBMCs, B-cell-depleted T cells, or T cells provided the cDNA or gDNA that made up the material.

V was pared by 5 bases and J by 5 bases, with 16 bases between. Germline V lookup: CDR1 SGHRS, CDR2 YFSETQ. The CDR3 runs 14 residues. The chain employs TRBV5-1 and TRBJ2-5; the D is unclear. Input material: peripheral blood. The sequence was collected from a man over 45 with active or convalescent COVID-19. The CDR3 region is CASSFVHTRETQYF. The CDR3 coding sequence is TGCGCCAGCAGTTTTGTCCATACTCGGGAGACCCAGTACTTC.